This TCR beta chain was found in a study of OX40 agonist ivuxolimab in advanced cancers. For the study at large: Cancers in dose escalation were hepatocellular, melanoma, renal cell and head and neck. Anti-PD-1, anti-PD-L1 or anti-CTLA-4 therapy given earlier was allowed, and around 40% had some. Whole-study findings and limits: There were also nonresponders showing low normalized T-cell clonal expansion. Circulating CD4+ and CD8+ T cells showed clonal expansion by week 6 at 0.1 to 3.0 mg/kg.

With regard to this clone: Its antigen is still unknown.

Repertoires were generated with immunoSEQ multiplex PCR, while TCRdb's copy carries only in-frame clones and drops some. The table shows more than 55,000 clones, with approximately 88% occurring only once. The CDR3 has 15 residues. Germline V gene lookup returns CDR1 SGHRS and CDR2 YFSETQ. V was shortened by 0 bases and J by 2 bases, with 12 bases between the two germline ends. The clonotype comes from an adult with an advanced solid tumor such as melanoma, head and neck, liver or kidney cancer. V and J are TRBV5-1 and TRBJ2-7; TRBD2 is a possible D gene (5 bases). The sample consisted of CD4+ or CD8+ T cells sorted from blood, taken in a trial of the OX40 agonist ivuxolimab. The CDR3 nucleotides are TGCGCCAGCAGCTTGGTGCGGGCTGCGCCCTACGAGCAGTACGTC. Its translation: CASSLVRAAPYEQYV.